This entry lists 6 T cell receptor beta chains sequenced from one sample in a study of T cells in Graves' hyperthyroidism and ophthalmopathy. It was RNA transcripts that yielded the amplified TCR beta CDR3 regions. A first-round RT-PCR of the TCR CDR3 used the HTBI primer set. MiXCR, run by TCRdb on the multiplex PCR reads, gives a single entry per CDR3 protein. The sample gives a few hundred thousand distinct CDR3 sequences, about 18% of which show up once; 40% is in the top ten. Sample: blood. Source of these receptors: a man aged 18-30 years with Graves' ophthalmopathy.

CDR3 in amino acids: CASRGLAGVGNEQFF. In DNA, the CDR3 is TGTGCCAGCAGAGGACTAGCGGGGGTAGGCAATGAGCAGTTCTTC. The chain is built from TRBV2 and TRBJ2-1, with 13 bases that match TRBD2. Trimming removed 6 bases from V and 6 bases from J; junction bases left unmatched: 5. This CDR3 has 15 residues. Germline values: CDR1 SNHLY, CDR2 FYNNEI.

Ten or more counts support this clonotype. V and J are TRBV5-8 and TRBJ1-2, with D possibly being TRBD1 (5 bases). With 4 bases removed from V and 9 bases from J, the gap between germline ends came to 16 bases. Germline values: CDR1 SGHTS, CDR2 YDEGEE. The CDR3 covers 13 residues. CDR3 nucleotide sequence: TGTGCCAGCAGCGGGCCGGGGGGGAGAAGCTACACCTTC. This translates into CASSGPGGRSYTF. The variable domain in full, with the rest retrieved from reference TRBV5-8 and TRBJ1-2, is EAGVTQSPTHLIKTRGQQATLRCSPISGHTSVYWYQQALGLGLQFLLWYDEGEERNRGNFPPRFSGRQFPNYSSELNVNALELEDSALYLCASSGPGGRSYTFGSGTRLTVV.

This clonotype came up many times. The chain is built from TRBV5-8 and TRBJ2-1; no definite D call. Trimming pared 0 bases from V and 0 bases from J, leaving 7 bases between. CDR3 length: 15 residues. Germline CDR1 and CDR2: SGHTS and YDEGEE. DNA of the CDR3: TGTGCCAGCAGCTTGGGTCCCTACTCCTACAATGAGCAGTTCTTC. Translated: CASSLGPYSYNEQFF.

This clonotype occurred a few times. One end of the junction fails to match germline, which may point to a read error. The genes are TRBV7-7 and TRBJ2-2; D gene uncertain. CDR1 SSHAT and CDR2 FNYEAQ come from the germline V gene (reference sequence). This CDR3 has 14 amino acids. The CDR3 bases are TGTGCTAGCAGCTCCCTAATTGGCACCGGGGAGCTGTTTTTT. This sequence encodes CASSSLIGTGELFF.

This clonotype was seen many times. The CDR3 sequence: CASSLQYEQYF. Here the CDR3 DNA reads TGTGCCAGCAGCCTGCAGTACGAGCAGTACTTC. V and J are TRBV11-2 and TRBJ2-7; unclear D gene. The germline gives CDR1 SGHAT, CDR2 FQNNGV. The CDR3 has 11 residues. The V end lost 5 bases, the J end lost 4 bases, and 6 bases lay between the germline ends.

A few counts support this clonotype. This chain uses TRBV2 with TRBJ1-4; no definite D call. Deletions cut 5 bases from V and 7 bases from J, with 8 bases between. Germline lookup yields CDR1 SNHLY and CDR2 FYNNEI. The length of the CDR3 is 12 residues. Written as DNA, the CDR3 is TGTGCCAGCAGTCAAGGTACTGAAAAACTGTTTTTT. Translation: CASSQGTEKLFF.